Each of the 3 T cell receptor beta chains below was sequenced from the same sample in a study of neurological immune-mediated disorders. TCRdb reprocessed the 5' RACE reads via MiXCR and lists one record per CDR3 protein. The sample lists 130,000 or so distinct CDR3 sequences; around 3% were seen once. Material: PBMCs. The receptors come from a woman aged 25 to 39 with multiple sclerosis.

This clonotype was recorded at least ten times. This chain links TRBV4-3 with TRBJ1-6, with a weak D call TRBD1 (5 bases). Germline V CDR1 and CDR2: LGHNA, YSLEER. The CDR3 is 15 residues long. Trimming took 0 bases from V and 10 from J, leaving 13 bases between them. In DNA, the CDR3 is TGCGCCAGCAGCCAAGAGGGAGGGACCCAATCACCCCTCCACTTT. This sequence encodes CASSQEGGTQSPLHF.

A few counts support this clonotype. The gene calls are TRBV30 and TRBJ1-1; tentative D call: TRBD1 (5 bases). The germline V and J ends were trimmed by 3 bases and 7 bases, with 12 bases remaining between them. CDR1 GTSNPN and CDR2 SVGIG come from the germline V gene (reference sequence). The CDR3 is 12 residues long. The CDR3 protein is CAWRPGRIEAFF. The CDR3 coding sequence is TGTGCCTGGAGGCCGGGACGGATTGAAGCTTTCTTT.

This clonotype was observed many times. The CDR3 sequence: CASSSGLDGETQYF. CDR3 bases: TGCGCCAGCAGCTCCGGGCTCGACGGGGAGACCCAGTACTTC. The genes are TRBV5-1 and TRBJ2-5; D uncertain. V lost 3 bases and J 5 bases, leaving 14 bases between the germline ends. CDR3 length equals 14 residues. Germline V gene lookup returns CDR1 SGHRS and CDR2 YFSETQ. The entire variable domain, with the rest obtained from reference TRBV5-1 and TRBJ2-5, is as follows: KAGVTQTPRYLIKTRGQQVTLSCSPISGHRSVSWYQQTPGQGLQFLFEYFSETQRNKGNFPGRFSGRQFSNSRSEMNVSTLELGDSALYLCASSSGLDGETQYFGPGTRLLVL.